A selection of T cell receptor beta chains follows, all from one sample in a study of regulatory T cells in long-lasting Graves disease. TCRdb fed the multiplex PCR reads into MiXCR, producing one record per CDR3 protein. The sample lists under 450,000 distinct CDR3 sequences, roughly a quarter seen once, with about a quarter in the top ten. The input for sequencing was peripheral blood mononuclear cells (PBMCs), taken when the disease was refractory, from a patient treated with antithyroid drugs. All receptors come from a female donor with Graves disease. The CDR3 runs from the conserved cysteine through the conserved F or W. D genes are given only for firm matches. Expanded clones get a size class; other rows say once, few or many, or leave the size out.

J gene	CDR3 length	clone size	V gene	D gene	CDR3 DNA	CDR3 protein
TRBJ1-1	15	few	TRBV10-3	-	TGTGCCATCAGTGAGTCGAGACAAGGACCCCTTGAAGCTTTCTTT	CAISESRQGPLEAFF
TRBJ1-1	16	few	TRBV4-2	-	TGTGCCAGCAGCCAAGATAGGTGGGACACGAACACTGAAGCTTTCTTT	CASSQDRWDTNTEAFF
TRBJ2-5	17	many	TRBV12-3/TRBV12-4	TRBD2	TGTGCCAGCAGTTTAGCGTTGGGGGAGGGCCTAGTGGAGACCCAGTACTTC	CASSLALGEGLVETQYF
TRBJ2-7	18	few	TRBV28	TRBD2	TGTGCCAGCAGTTTATTGTTTGAATGGCGGGAGGGAAACTACGAGCAGTACTTC	CASSLLFEWREGNYEQYF
TRBJ2-7	16	few	TRBV18	TRBD2	TGTGCCAGCTCACCCCTCGCAAGCGGGGAAGCTTACGAGCAGTACTTC	CASSPLASGEAYEQYF
TRBJ2-5	15	few	TRBV20-1	TRBD2	TGCAGTGCTAGGTCTCTAGCGGGAGAAATGGAGACCCAGTACTTC	CSARSLAGEMETQYF
TRBJ1-1	12	-	TRBV29-1	-	TGCAGCGCCCGACACGGCAGCACTGAAGCTTTCTTT	CSARHGSTEAFF
TRBJ1-5	17	few	TRBV6-1	-	TGTGCCAGCAGCCAGGACAGCCCCGGCGTTCGCAATCAGCCCCAGCATTTT	CASSQDSPGVRNQPQHF
TRBJ1-1	12	few	TRBV30	-	TGTGCCTGGAGTGGAGGGAGCACTGAAGCTTTCTTT	CAWSGGSTEAFF
TRBJ2-3	15	-	TRBV4-3	-	TGCGCCAGCAGCCATTCGGGGGAGAGCACAGATACGCAGTATTTT	CASSHSGESTDTQYF
TRBJ2-5	12	few	TRBV29-1	-	TGCAGCGTTGAGTTGGGGCGGGGGACCCAGTACTTC	CSVELGRGTQYF
TRBJ2-2	16	-	TRBV9	-	TGTGCCAGCAGCGGTAGCCGGGGGACGAACACCGGGGAGCTGTTTTTT	CASSGSRGTNTGELFF
TRBJ2-2	15	-	TRBV20-1	TRBD2	TGCAGTGCTAGGACTAGCGGGAGATGGACCGGGGAGCTGTTTTTT	CSARTSGRWTGELFF
TRBJ1-1	14	-	TRBV5-1	TRBD1	TGCGCCAGCAGCATGACAGGGATGGGGACTGAAACTTTCTTT	CASSMTGMGTETFF
TRBJ2-7	10	many	TRBV6-1	-	TGTGCCAGCAGTGGGTACGAGCAGTACTTC	CASSGYEQYF